A selection of T cell receptor beta chains follows, all from one sample in a study of blood T cell repertoires in COVID-19. Sequenced by immunoSEQ multiplex PCR; TCRdb stores in-frame clones only, minus some. In the table there are under 75,000 clones, over 60% of which are singletons. What was sequenced was peripheral blood. The receptors here all came from a woman between 65 and 79 years old with COVID-19, enrolled during active disease. Each CDR3 is given with its conserved first and last residue. Fields, in order: D gene, V gene, clone size, J gene, CDR3 protein, CDR3 DNA. D genes are given only for firm matches. The size of a clone is reported for some rows only, either as once, few or many, or as a class for expanded clones.

D: NA; V: TRBV9; size: once; J: TRBJ1-3; CDR3: CASSVGQPSGNTIYF; DNA: TGTGCCAGCAGCGTAGGGCAACCCTCTGGAAACACCATATATTTT
D: NA; V: TRBV5-1; size: NA; J: TRBJ2-6; CDR3: CASTPTGISGANVLTF; DNA: TGCGCCAGCACACCGACGGGGATAAGTGGGGCCAACGTCCTGACTTTC
D: TRBD2; V: TRBV11-3; size: few; J: TRBJ2-1; CDR3: CASSLGTSGRYNEQFF; DNA: TGTGCCAGCAGCCTCGGGACTAGCGGGAGGTACAATGAGCAGTTCTTC
D: TRBD2; V: TRBV19; size: NA; J: TRBJ2-2; CDR3: CASSIGTSGVGPGELFF; DNA: TGTGCCAGTAGTATCGGGACTAGCGGAGTGGGGCCCGGGGAGCTGTTTTTT
D: NA; V: TRBV5-6; size: NA; J: TRBJ2-7; CDR3: CASSLSGDEQYF; DNA: TGTGCCAGCAGCCTCAGTGGTGACGAGCAGTACTTC
D: TRBD1; V: TRBV6-4; size: few; J: TRBJ1-2; CDR3: CASSDTGTGRNGYTF; DNA: TGTGCCAGCAGTGACACGGGGACAGGGAGGAATGGCTACACCTTC
D: NA; V: TRBV27; size: NA; J: TRBJ2-2; CDR3: CASSLRGPTGELFF; DNA: TGTGCCAGCAGTTTACGGGGTCCCACCGGGGAGCTGTTTTTT
D: NA; V: TRBV7-8; size: NA; J: TRBJ2-3; CDR3: CASSLDGVGTDTQYF; DNA: TGTGCCAGCAGCTTAGACGGGGTTGGCACAGATACGCAGTATTTT
D: NA; V: TRBV2; size: NA; J: TRBJ1-4; CDR3: CASRRAGDEKLFF; DNA: TGTGCCAGCAGACGAGCAGGGGATGAAAAACTGTTTTTT
D: NA; V: TRBV2; size: NA; J: TRBJ1-4; CDR3: CASSEAGGARRNEKLFF; DNA: TGTGCCAGCAGTGAAGCGGGGGGGGCCAGGCGCAATGAAAAACTGTTTTTT
D: NA; V: TRBV7-3; size: NA; J: TRBJ2-2; CDR3: CASSLSRAAGELFF; DNA: TGTGCCAGCAGCTTAAGCCGAGCAGCGGGGGAGCTGTTTTTT
D: NA; V: TRBV5-4; size: few; J: TRBJ2-3; CDR3: CASSPLGDTQYF; DNA: TGTGCCAGCAGCCCCCTAGGAGATACGCAGTATTTT
D: NA; V: TRBV18; size: NA; J: TRBJ2-1; CDR3: CASSPLADEQFF; DNA: TGTGCCAGCTCACCCTTAGCGGATGAGCAGTTCTTC
D: TRBD1; V: TRBV4-2; size: few; J: TRBJ2-7; CDR3: CASSRQTGAYEQYF; DNA: TGTGCCAGCAGCCGTCAGACAGGGGCCTACGAGCAGTACTTC
D: NA; V: TRBV27; size: NA; J: TRBJ1-2; CDR3: CASSLAGGGGGYGYTF; DNA: TGTGCCAGCAGTTTAGCGGGAGGCGGTGGGGGCTATGGCTACACCTTC
D: NA; V: TRBV12-3/TRBV12-4; size: NA; J: TRBJ1-2; CDR3: CASSVTLTYGYTF; DNA: TGTGCCAGCAGCGTGACACTGACCTATGGCTACACCTTC
D: NA; V: TRBV2; size: few; J: TRBJ2-5; CDR3: CASRGPFGETQYF; DNA: TGTGCCAGCAGGGGTCCCTTCGGGGAGACCCAGTACTTC
D: NA; V: TRBV5-1; size: NA; J: TRBJ2-3; CDR3: CASKTEPLTDTQYF; DNA: TGCGCCAGCAAAACAGAACCGCTCACAGATACGCAGTATTTT
D: NA; V: TRBV14; size: NA; J: TRBJ2-4; CDR3: CASSQRYTDIQYF; DNA: TGTGCCAGCAGCCAACGGTATACGGACATTCAGTACTTC
D: TRBD1; V: TRBV18; size: NA; J: TRBJ1-5; CDR3: CASSLGQGADQPQHF; DNA: TGTGCCAGCTCTCTTGGACAGGGGGCCGATCAGCCCCAGCATTTT
D: NA; V: TRBV10-3; size: few; J: TRBJ1-6; CDR3: CAISEETDSASSYNSPLHF; DNA: TGTGCCATCAGTGAGGAGACAGACTCAGCTAGCTCCTATAATTCACCCCTCCACTTT
D: TRBD1; V: TRBV19; size: once; J: TRBJ1-4; CDR3: CASSPTGYNEKLFF; DNA: TGTGCCAGTAGCCCGACAGGGTATAATGAAAAACTGTTTTTT
D: NA; V: TRBV14; size: once; J: TRBJ1-6; CDR3: CASSQEAGVSPLHF; DNA: TGTGCCAGCAGCCAAGAGGCAGGCGTATCACCCCTCCACTTT
D: NA; V: TRBV19; size: NA; J: TRBJ1-1; CDR3: CASSVLQGGNTEAFF; DNA: TGTGCCAGTAGTGTATTGCAGGGAGGAAACACTGAAGCTTTCTTT
D: TRBD1; V: TRBV5-1; size: few; J: TRBJ2-6; CDR3: CASSLDGTGNSGANVLTF; DNA: TGCGCCAGCAGCTTGGACGGGACAGGGAACTCTGGGGCCAACGTCCTGACTTTC
D: NA; V: TRBV9; size: NA; J: TRBJ1-1; CDR3: CASSVAGRGTEAFF; DNA: TGTGCCAGCAGCGTAGCGGGGCGGGGGACTGAAGCTTTCTTT
D: NA; V: TRBV2; size: NA; J: TRBJ1-5; CDR3: CASRGGGDQPQHF; DNA: TGTGCCAGCCGAGGGGGGGGCGACCAGCCCCAGCATTTT
D: NA; V: TRBV19; size: many; J: TRBJ2-5; CDR3: CASSGGPNLRETQYF; DNA: TGTGCCAGTAGCGGGGGGCCTAACCTCCGGGAGACCCAGTACTTC
D: TRBD1; V: TRBV6-5; size: NA; J: TRBJ1-5; CDR3: CASNTGVGQPQHF; DNA: TGTGCCAGCAACACAGGGGTAGGTCAGCCCCAGCATTTT
D: NA; V: TRBV9; size: NA; J: TRBJ2-3; CDR3: CASSGGRRGLTDTQYF; DNA: TGTGCCAGCAGCGGAGGGAGGAGGGGGCTTACAGATACGCAGTATTTT
D: TRBD2; V: TRBV4-1; size: NA; J: TRBJ2-3; CDR3: CASSYGLAGAGGDTQYF; DNA: TGCGCCAGCAGCTACGGACTAGCGGGGGCCGGGGGGGATACGCAGTATTTT
D: NA; V: TRBV5-6; size: few; J: TRBJ2-4; CDR3: CASSLGVLGGNIQYF; DNA: TGTGCCAGCAGCTTGGGAGTCCTGGGGGGAAACATTCAGTACTTC
D: TRBD2; V: TRBV24-1; size: NA; J: TRBJ2-3; CDR3: CATSDPSGRDLGTQYF; DNA: TGTGCCACCAGTGATCCTAGCGGGAGGGATCTAGGGACGCAGTATTTT
D: NA; V: TRBV12-3/TRBV12-4; size: NA; J: TRBJ2-1; CDR3: CASSSYREQFF; DNA: TGTGCCAGCAGCTCGTATCGGGAGCAGTTCTTC
D: NA; V: TRBV10-3; size: NA; J: TRBJ1-2; CDR3: CAISEELTSYTF; DNA: TGTGCCATCAGTGAGGAACTGACAAGCTACACCTTC
D: TRBD2; V: TRBV3-1/TRBV3-2; size: NA; J: TRBJ2-2; CDR3: CASSQDATSGRAIGTGELFF; DNA: TGTGCCAGCAGCCAAGACGCGACTAGCGGGAGGGCCATCGGTACCGGGGAGCTGTTTTTT
D: TRBD1; V: TRBV2; size: NA; J: TRBJ2-2; CDR3: CASSGRAEGQGWTGELFF; DNA: TGTGCCAGCAGTGGCAGGGCGGAGGGACAGGGATGGACCGGGGAGCTGTTTTTT
D: NA; V: TRBV6-4; size: once; J: TRBJ2-1; CDR3: CASSEEEGTHNEQFF; DNA: TGTGCCAGCAGTGAGGAGGAGGGAACGCACAATGAGCAGTTCTTC
D: NA; V: TRBV19; size: NA; J: TRBJ1-6; CDR3: CASSIFGGNNSPLHF; DNA: TGTGCCAGTAGTATTTTCGGGGGTAATAATTCACCCCTCCACTTT
D: NA; V: TRBV7-9; size: few; J: TRBJ2-3; CDR3: CASSSALILTDRPDTQYF; DNA: TGTGCCAGCAGCTCGGCCCTGATTCTGACAGACCGACCAGATACGCAGTATTTT